In this sample, the clone carrying this T cell receptor beta chain turned up a few times. Its antigen is not identified. The sample comes from a study of glioma-infiltrating T cells. Study-level findings and limits: Tissue-blood divergence was below expectation in non-neoplastic patients, above in gliomas.

The iRepertoire nested amplicon-rescue multiplex PCR amplified TCR alpha and beta CDR3s from RNA. TCRdb re-derived calls from the multiplex PCR reads in MiXCR, one entry per CDR3 protein. The repertoire holds over 120,000 distinct CDR3 sequences, with roughly two fifths as singletons. The CDR3 is 14 residues long. Losses at the gene ends were 6 bases for V and 6 bases for J; bases not matched to a gene: 10. Per germline, CDR1 MNHEY and CDR2 SMNVEV (reference sequence). The TCR sequence derives from a human donor with low-grade glioma or glioblastoma, undergoing nonglioma brain surgery, or in good health (not recorded which). The chain is built from TRBV27 and TRBJ1-2, with 7 bases matching TRBD1. The sample consisted of glioma tissue, nonneoplastic brain tissue, or PBMCs (not recorded which). CDR3 residues: CASSPTTGVHGYTF. CDR3 nucleotide sequence: TGTGCCAGCAGCCCCACCACAGGGGTGCATGGCTACACCTTC.